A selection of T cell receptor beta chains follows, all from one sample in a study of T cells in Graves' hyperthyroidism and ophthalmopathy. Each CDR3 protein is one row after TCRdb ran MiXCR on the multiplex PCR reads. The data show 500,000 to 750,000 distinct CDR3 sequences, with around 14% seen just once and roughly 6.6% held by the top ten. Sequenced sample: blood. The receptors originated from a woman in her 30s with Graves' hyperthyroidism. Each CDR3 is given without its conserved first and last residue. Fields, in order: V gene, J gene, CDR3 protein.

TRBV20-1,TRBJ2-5,SARDTDRGGETQY
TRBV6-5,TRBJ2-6,ASSYSGTGHSVLT
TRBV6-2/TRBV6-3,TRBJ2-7,ASSKPGLPRGKEQC
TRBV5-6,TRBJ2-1,ASSLYWTSGSFTYNEQF
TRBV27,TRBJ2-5,ASSSTLTRAQETQY
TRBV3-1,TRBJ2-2,ASSQEAGSGELF
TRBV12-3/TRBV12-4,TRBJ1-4,ASSTGTYEKLF
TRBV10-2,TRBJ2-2,ASSESSGGNTGELF
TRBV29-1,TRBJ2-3,SVEVGTSGRTDTQY
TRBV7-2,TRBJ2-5,ASSSQRTETQY
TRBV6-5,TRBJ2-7,ASSSRLAATYEQY
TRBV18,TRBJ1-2,ASSEQQGAFYGYT
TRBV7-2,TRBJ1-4,ASSDGPHEKLF
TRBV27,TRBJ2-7,ASSWSGDPYEQY
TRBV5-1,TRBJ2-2,ASSLSENTGELL
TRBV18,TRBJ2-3,ASSPMELASGDTQY
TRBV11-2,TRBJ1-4,ASSLTPSRAEKLF
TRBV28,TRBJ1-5,ASRTFEDREDQPQH
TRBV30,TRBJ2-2,AWRRAPNVGQKDTGELF
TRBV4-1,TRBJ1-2,ASSPIRDTRIYGYT
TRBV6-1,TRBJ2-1,ASSDLGASYNEQF
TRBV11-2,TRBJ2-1,ASSSPLDNEQF
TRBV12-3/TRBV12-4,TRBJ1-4,ASSLGGGEKLF
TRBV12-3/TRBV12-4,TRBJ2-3,ASSFGGRGTDTQY
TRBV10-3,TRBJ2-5,AISVQLQETQY
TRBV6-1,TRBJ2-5,ASSRGKETQY
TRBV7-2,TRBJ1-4,ASSLARPTREKLF
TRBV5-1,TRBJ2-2,ASSPGGGERPGELF
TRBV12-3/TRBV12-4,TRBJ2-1,ASSLRLTSGRARVEQF
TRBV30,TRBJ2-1,AWSGDENNEQF
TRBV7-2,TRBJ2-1,ASSLAGGGYEQF
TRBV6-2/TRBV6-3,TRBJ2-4,ASSHGTGTGVNIQY
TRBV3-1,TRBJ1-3,ASSQDNGLSGNTIY